This TCR beta chain was obtained from a study of long-term antiretroviral therapy in people with HIV. Comments on this clone: What it recognizes is unknown.

Every donor contributed at least one pre-ART and at least two post-ART PBMC samples. Every sample had about 0.85-10 million cryopreserved PBMC in it before DNA extraction. Whole-study results and caveats: ART was followed by higher diversity that remained below transplant donor controls. HIV repertoires had narrower CDR3 length ranges than controls.

The CDR3 spans 14 residues. CDR1 is MNHEY, CDR2 SVGAGI, per germline. V lost 0 bases, J lost 5 bases, and 10 bases lay in between. Run at survey level, the immunoSEQ assay was version v3.0. The assay was immunoSEQ multiplex PCR, and TCRdb's table has in-frame clones only and misses some. The table shows roughly 14,000 clones, with roughly four fifths occurring only once. The TCR was taken from a man aged 40-50 years with HIV. Sequences were derived from unsorted PBMCs, sampled just before starting antiretroviral therapy. The chain combines TRBV6-5 with TRBJ1-1; perhaps TRBD1 as D (5 bases). The CDR3 coding sequence is TGTGCCAGCAGTTACTCAGGGGCGGAGACTGAAGCTTTCTTT. It specifies CASSYSGAETEAFF.